The rows below give T cell receptor beta chains drawn from one sample of a study of blood T cell repertoires in COVID-19. Generated by immunoSEQ multiplex PCR, the TCRdb table keeps only in-frame clones and is missing some. The sample has about 160,000 clones, about 86% seen once. Specimen: peripheral blood. These receptors were obtained from a woman in her 70s with COVID-19, enrolled during active disease. Both conserved end residues are part of each CDR3. A D gene is named only where the DNA matches it firmly. Clone size appears in some rows only: once, few, many, or a class for an expanded clone.

clone size | CDR3 length | J gene | D gene | V gene | CDR3 protein | CDR3 DNA
few | 17 | TRBJ2-7 | TRBD1 | TRBV2 | CASSSPSTGFGSYEQYF | TGTGCCAGCAGTAGCCCCTCGACAGGGTTTGGTTCCTACGAGCAGTACTTC
NA | 15 | TRBJ1-2 | TRBD1 | TRBV11-2 | CASSSNQGAARGYTF | TGTGCCAGCAGCTCGAATCAGGGGGCGGCTCGTGGCTACACCTTC
NA | 16 | TRBJ2-7 | NA | TRBV21-1 | CASSKGGGRGRSEQYF | TGTGCCAGCAGCAAAGGTGGTGGCAGGGGGAGGTCCGAGCAGTACTTC
NA | 15 | TRBJ1-3 | NA | TRBV11-1 | CASSLSGNSGNTIYF | TGTGCCAGCAGCTTAAGCGGGAACTCTGGAAACACCATATATTTT
NA | 16 | TRBJ2-2 | NA | TRBV5-6 | CASSLMARVDTGELFF | TGTGCCAGCAGTCTGATGGCCCGGGTCGACACCGGGGAGCTGTTTTTT
NA | 14 | TRBJ1-5 | NA | TRBV7-8 | CASSLYSGNQPQHF | TGTGCCAGCAGCTTATACTCGGGAAATCAGCCCCAGCATTTT
few | 19 | TRBJ2-1 | TRBD2 | TRBV4-1 | CASSQDPSGDFWGDNEQFF | TGCGCCAGCAGCCAAGATCCAAGCGGGGACTTCTGGGGGGACAATGAGCAGTTCTTC
NA | 13 | TRBJ1-5 | NA | TRBV28 | CASSLGANQPQHF | TGTGCCAGCAGTTTAGGGGCTAATCAGCCCCAGCATTTT
NA | 16 | TRBJ1-1 | TRBD1 | TRBV7-8 | CASSLVVSQGATEAFF | TGTGCCAGCAGCTTAGTGGTCTCTCAGGGGGCCACTGAAGCTTTCTTT
NA | 16 | TRBJ1-4 | NA | TRBV7-9 | CASSLAAQGGHEKLFF | TGTGCCAGCAGCTTAGCGGCCCAGGGTGGTCATGAAAAACTGTTTTTT
NA | 15 | TRBJ1-4 | TRBD1 | TRBV2 | CASSPGTGIFEKLFF | TGTGCCAGCAGTCCAGGGACAGGGATATTCGAAAAACTGTTTTTT
NA | 13 | TRBJ1-1 | NA | TRBV5-1 | CASSVQGSAEAFF | TGCGCCAGCAGCGTCCAGGGGTCGGCTGAAGCTTTCTTT
few | 17 | TRBJ1-6 | TRBD1 | TRBV7-9 | CASSSPPGQPNNSPLHF | TGTGCCAGCAGCTCGCCACCGGGACAGCCGAATAATTCACCCCTCCACTTT
NA | 15 | TRBJ2-7 | TRBD1 | TRBV10-2 | CASPDRRSPSYEQYF | TGCGCCAGCCCGGACAGGCGCTCTCCCTCCTACGAGCAGTACTTC
once | 14 | TRBJ1-1 | NA | TRBV9 | CASSVGGGRPEAFF | TGTGCCAGCAGCGTAGGGGGTGGGAGGCCTGAAGCTTTCTTT
NA | 17 | TRBJ1-5 | TRBD1 | TRBV24-1 | CATSESPGQGANQPQHF | TGTGCCACCAGTGAAAGCCCGGGACAGGGTGCCAATCAGCCCCAGCATTTT
NA | 14 | TRBJ1-2 | NA | TRBV28 | CASSTGQSDYGYTF | TGTGCCAGCAGTACCGGACAGAGCGACTATGGCTACACCTTC
NA | 16 | TRBJ1-3 | NA | TRBV7-2 | CASSAQGTGTGNTIYF | TGTGCCAGCTCAGCTCAGGGTACAGGTACCGGAAACACCATATATTTT
NA | 13 | TRBJ2-7 | NA | TRBV21-1 | CASLRTESYEQYF | TGTGCCAGCCTCCGGACAGAAAGTTACGAGCAGTACTTC
NA | 13 | TRBJ2-7 | NA | TRBV6-5 | CASSYGGSYEQYF | TGTGCCAGCAGTTACGGTGGGAGCTACGAGCAGTACTTC
NA | 12 | TRBJ1-1 | NA | TRBV2 | CASSESGRVAFF | TGTGCCAGCAGTGAATCGGGCAGGGTAGCTTTCTTT
NA | 13 | TRBJ1-3 | NA | TRBV28 | CASYYPFGNTIYF | TGTGCCAGCTACTACCCCTTCGGAAACACCATATATTTT
NA | 14 | TRBJ2-7 | TRBD1 | TRBV7-2 | CASSFQQGPQEQYF | TGTGCCAGCAGCTTTCAACAGGGGCCGCAAGAGCAGTACTTC
NA | 14 | TRBJ1-5 | TRBD1 | TRBV19 | CASTGTGEGQPQHF | TGTGCCAGTACCGGGACAGGGGAAGGTCAGCCCCAGCATTTT
NA | 14 | TRBJ1-6 | TRBD1 | TRBV7-2 | CASSHGQGSSPLHF | TGTGCCAGCAGCCACGGACAGGGTAGCTCACCCCTCCACTTT
NA | 15 | TRBJ1-5 | NA | TRBV30 | CAWSARGLYNQPQHF | TGTGCCTGGAGTGCTCGGGGGTTGTACAATCAGCCCCAGCATTTT
NA | 15 | TRBJ2-3 | NA | TRBV5-6 | CASSLDRVFTDTQYF | TGTGCCAGCAGCTTGGACAGGGTGTTTACCGATACGCAGTATTTT
NA | 17 | TRBJ2-2 | TRBD2 | TRBV7-2 | CASSRGGTSLNTGELFF | TGTGCCAGCAGCCGGGGGGGGACTAGCCTGAACACCGGGGAGCTGTTTTTT
NA | 14 | TRBJ2-7 | NA | TRBV19 | CASSISTGTYEQYF | TGTGCCAGTAGTATATCGACAGGAACCTACGAGCAGTACTTC
NA | 16 | TRBJ1-4 | NA | TRBV7-8 | CASSPSGGRVNEKLFF | TGTGCCAGCAGCCCTTCCGGGGGGAGGGTTAATGAAAAACTGTTTTTT
NA | 15 | TRBJ2-2 | TRBD1 | TRBV30 | CAWSAGTGETGELFF | TGTGCCTGGAGCGCCGGGACAGGGGAAACCGGGGAGCTGTTTTTT
NA | 15 | TRBJ2-7 | TRBD2 | TRBV27 | CASSATGTSGYEQYF | TGTGCCAGCAGTGCTACCGGGACTAGCGGCTACGAGCAGTACTTC
NA | 18 | TRBJ2-3 | TRBD2 | TRBV5-1 | CASSLSTSGGTSTDTQYF | TGCGCCAGCAGCTTGAGCACTAGCGGGGGTACTAGCACAGATACGCAGTATTTT
few | 10 | TRBJ2-7 | NA | TRBV29-1 | CSVVTYEQYF | TGCAGCGTTGTAACCTACGAGCAGTACTTC
few | 18 | TRBJ1-4 | TRBD1 | TRBV28 | CASSYPGQGPGTNEKLFF | TGTGCCAGCAGTTACCCGGGACAGGGTCCTGGAACTAATGAAAAACTGTTTTTT
few | 11 | TRBJ2-7 | NA | TRBV6-5 | CATKDTYEQYF | TGTGCCACGAAGGACACCTACGAGCAGTACTTC
once | 14 | TRBJ2-2 | NA | TRBV18 | CASSTGWNTGELFF | TGTGCCAGCTCAACAGGGTGGAACACCGGGGAGCTGTTTTTT
NA | 13 | TRBJ2-4 | TRBD1 | TRBV2 | CASSIDRESIQYF | TGTGCCAGCAGTATCGACAGGGAAAGCATTCAGTACTTC
once | 14 | TRBJ2-5 | NA | TRBV2 | CASRYRDHQETQYF | TGTGCCAGCAGGTACAGAGATCACCAAGAGACCCAGTACTTC
few | 15 | TRBJ1-2 | TRBD1 | TRBV3-1/TRBV3-2 | CASSQRTGVKYGYTF | TGTGCCAGCAGCCAAAGGACAGGGGTAAAATATGGCTACACCTTC
NA | 13 | TRBJ2-2 | NA | TRBV7-9 | CASRQTGIGELFF | TGTGCCAGCAGACAGACGGGGATCGGGGAGCTGTTTTTT
NA | 13 | TRBJ1-2 | TRBD1 | TRBV28 | CASRTGRTYGYTF | TGTGCCAGCAGGACAGGGAGGACCTATGGCTACACCTTC
NA | 15 | TRBJ2-5 | NA | TRBV3-1/TRBV3-2 | CASSSRGAGQETQYF | TGTGCCAGCAGTAGCCGGGGGGCAGGTCAAGAGACCCAGTACTTC
few | 14 | TRBJ1-3 | NA | TRBV6-5 | CASSTPSSGNTIYF | TGTGCCAGCAGCACCCCGAGCTCTGGAAACACCATATATTTT
NA | 13 | TRBJ1-2 | NA | TRBV5-6 | CASSLASGSGYTF | TGTGCCAGCAGCTTGGCAAGTGGCAGTGGCTACACCTTC
NA | 12 | TRBJ2-3 | NA | TRBV19 | CASSINTWWQYF | TGTGCCAGTAGTATTAACACATGGTGGCAGTATTTT
once | 17 | TRBJ1-5 | NA | TRBV15 | CATSRDNLRAGNQPQHF | TGTGCCACCAGCAGAGATAATTTGAGGGCTGGCAATCAGCCCCAGCATTTT
NA | 14 | TRBJ1-5 | NA | TRBV6-1 | CASSEGGSNQPQHF | TGTGCCAGCAGTGAAGGAGGCAGTAATCAGCCCCAGCATTTT